Described below is a single TCR beta chain sequence and its context. Looked up from germline, CDR1 is SGDLS and CDR2 is YYNGEE. This CDR3 contains 14 residues. The trim removed 5 bases at V and 2 bases at J, leaving 4 bases unmatched. These data belong to a study of T cell changes during pregnancy in multiple sclerosis. Using immunoSEQ multiplex PCR, the repertoire was profiled, and TCRdb retains in-frame clones only, with some absent. The repertoire holds over 50,000 clones, with under 95% as singletons. The chain uses TRBV9 and TRBJ2-7; the match to TRBD2 covers 10 bases. The TCR was taken from a female donor in good health, enrolled as a control in a pregnancy study. The sample consisted of peripheral blood, taken in the third trimester of pregnancy. CDR3: CASSPSGGTYEQYF. CDR3 nucleotides: TGTGCCAGCAGTCCTAGCGGGGGAACCTACGAGCAGTACTTC. Supplemented by reference TRBV9 and TRBJ2-7, the full variable domain reads DSGVTQTPKHLITATGQRVTLRCSPRSGDLSVYWYQQSLDQGLQFLIQYYNGEERAKGNILERFSAQQFPDLHSELNLSSLELGDSALYFCASSPSGGTYEQYFGPGTRLTVT.